This T cell receptor beta chain comes out of a study of cytomegalovirus exposure and HLA in healthy donors. V lost 4 bases, J lost 1 base, and 7 bases stayed unmatched. The CDR3 consists of 16 residues. Germline V gene data show CDR1 as SSHAT and CDR2 as FNYEAQ (reference sequence). Primers: 60 Vbeta forward and 13 Jbeta reverse. The table came from immunoSEQ multiplex PCR; TCRdb's copy has only in-frame clones and leaves some out. The repertoire consists of 150,000 or so clones, with around four fifths occurring once and the leading ten covering about 1.4%. V gene TRBV7-7 combines with J gene TRBJ2-5; TRBD1 matches 9 bases. The TCR sequence derives from a man aged 25-45 years in good health and CMV-seropositive. The sample comprised PBMCs. The CDR3 protein is CASSYSDRGGQETQYF. The CDR3 nucleotides are TGTGCCAGCAGCTACTCCGACAGGGGGGGCCAAGAGACCCAGTACTTC.